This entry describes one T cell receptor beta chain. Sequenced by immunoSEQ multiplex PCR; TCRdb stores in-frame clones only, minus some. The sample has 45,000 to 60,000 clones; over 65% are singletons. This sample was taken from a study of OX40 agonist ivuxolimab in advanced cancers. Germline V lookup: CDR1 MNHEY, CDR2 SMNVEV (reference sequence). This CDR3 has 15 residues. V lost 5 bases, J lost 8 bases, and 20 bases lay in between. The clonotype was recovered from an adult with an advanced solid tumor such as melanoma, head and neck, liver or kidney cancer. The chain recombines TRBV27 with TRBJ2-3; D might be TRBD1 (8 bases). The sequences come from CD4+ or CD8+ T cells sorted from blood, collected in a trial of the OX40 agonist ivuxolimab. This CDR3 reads CASSTGANRGGTQYF. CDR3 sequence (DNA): TGTGCCAGCAGTACAGGTGCGAACAGGGGGGGTACGCAGTATTTT.